This T cell receptor beta chain was retrieved from a study of cytomegalovirus exposure and HLA in healthy donors. Study-wide points: Solely CMV serostatus was available to characterize immune exposure.

As to this clone: The antigen remains unidentified.

PCR amplification relied on 60 Vbeta primers (plus 13 Jbeta primers). Measured with immunoSEQ multiplex PCR; TCRdb has only the in-frame clones, and not every one. Of 50,000 to 70,000 clones in the sample, roughly two thirds were seen once. This TCR derives from a man younger than 45 in good health and CMV-seronegative. Source material: PBMCs.

The CDR3 DNA reads TGTGCCACCTCCCCCGAGGGGGCGGAGGAGACCCAGTACTTC. It specifies CATSPEGAEETQYF. The rearrangement uses TRBV7-9 and TRBJ2-5; 7 nucleotides match TRBD1. The CDR3 is 14 residues long. The V gene end was trimmed by 10 bases and the J gene end by 5 bases; junction bases not matched to a gene: 13. CDR1 is SEHNR, CDR2 FQNEAQ, per germline (reference sequence).